This passage covers 28 T cell receptor beta chains from one sample sequenced in a study of CD8 T cells in cerebrospinal fluid in Alzheimer's disease. From its re-call of the 10x single-cell sequencing reads, TCRdb lists each CDR3 protein once, without DNA. The sample data list more than 1,300 distinct CDR3 sequences. What was sequenced was cerebrospinal fluid. These receptors all stem from a human donor with mild cognitive impairment.

The chain is built from TRBV2 and TRBJ2-5; the D gene TCRdb calls, TRBD1, cannot be checked with no DNA. From germline, CDR1 is SNHLY and CDR2 FYNNEI. CDR3 length: 13 residues. The CDR3 loop is CASSGEGGETQYF.

This clonotype counts as medium-sized by frequency. This rearrangement joins TRBV11-2 to TRBJ2-3; absent DNA, TCRdb's TRBD2 call cannot be checked. Germline CDR1 reads SGHAT; CDR2 reads FQNNGV. The CDR3 has 19 residues. CDR3 residues: CASSKRGWGSRAITDTQYF.

By frequency, this clonotype is large. The chain uses TRBV6-4 and TRBJ2-7; there is no DNA to check the TCRdb D call of TRBD1. CDR1 MRHNA and CDR2 SNTAGT come from the germline V gene. This CDR3 comprises 13 residues. CDR3 region: CASSRESGYEQYF.

The chain has TRBV2 and TRBJ1-3. There are 14 residues in the CDR3. The germline gives CDR1 SNHLY, CDR2 FYNNEI. The CDR3 reads CASSVNAAGNTIYF.

According to its frequency, this clonotype is medium-sized (0.01 to 0.1%). This chain joins TRBV27 and TRBJ1-2. This CDR3 is 15 amino acids long. Germline V gives CDR1 MNHEY, CDR2 SMNVEV (reference sequence). The CDR3 protein is CASSPSGGLLHGYTF.

This clonotype is called medium-sized based on its frequency. The V gene is TRBV6-2 or TRBV6-3, the J gene TRBJ1-2; the TRBD1 assignment by TCRdb is unverifiable without DNA. Per the germline V gene, CDR1 is MNHEY and CDR2 is SVGEGT. This CDR3 comprises 13 residues. This chain's CDR3 is CASVARSNYGYTF.

In terms of frequency, this clonotype is medium-sized. The chain uses TRBV6-5 and TRBJ2-2; TCRdb outputs TRBD1, but without DNA this stays unchecked. The V gene's germline CDR1 is MNHEY and CDR2 SVGAGI. The CDR3 runs 15 residues. CDR3 in amino acids: CASSTPGRGAGELFF.

By frequency, this clonotype registers medium-sized. The chain's CDR3 is CASSKVPAEKLYGYTF. The chain employs TRBV19 and TRBJ1-2. CDR1 and CDR2 from the germline V gene are LNHDA and SQIVND (reference sequence). The CDR3 is made up of 16 amino acids.

By frequency, this clonotype is medium-sized. The chain combines TRBV12-3 or TRBV12-4 with TRBJ1-3; TCRdb proposes TRBD1, but this gene call is untestable without DNA. The CDR3 spans 16 residues. CDR3 protein: CASSFDDRAAGNTIYF.

Frequency places this clonotype as medium-sized. The chain employs TRBV2 and TRBJ2-1. Per the germline V gene, CDR1 is SNHLY and CDR2 is FYNNEI. The CDR3 spans 13 residues. CDR3 in amino acids: CASSGLTNDEQFF.

This chain joins TRBV5-1 and TRBJ1-6. Germline V lookup: CDR1 SGHRS, CDR2 YFSETQ. CDR3 length: 13 amino acids. CDR3 loop: CASSVEGNSPLHF.

This clonotype is called medium-sized based on its frequency. The CDR3 region is CASSSTPNRRDGYTF. This chain joins TRBV4-1 and TRBJ1-2; TCRdb returns TRBD1, unconfirmable since there is no DNA. Germline V gene sequence: CDR1 MGHRA, CDR2 YSYEKL. The CDR3 runs to 15 residues.

CDR3 protein: CASSFTGESGANVLTF. V is TRBV6-2 or TRBV6-3 and J is TRBJ2-6; TCRdb picks TRBD1, but there is no DNA to check that call. Germline CDR1 reads MNHEY; CDR2 reads SVGEGT. The CDR3 loop spans 16 amino acids.

By frequency, this clonotype is medium-sized. The chain joins TRBV28 to TRBJ2-1; TCRdb selects TRBD2, and the lack of DNA leaves this call unchecked. This CDR3 has 18 amino acids. The germline gives CDR1 MDHEN, CDR2 SYDVKM. The CDR3 region is CASSHRTSGGAGYNEQFF.

Judged by frequency, this clonotype is medium-sized. The chain combines TRBV20-1 with TRBJ1-3; with no DNA, the TCRdb D assignment of TRBD1 cannot be verified. The CDR3 length is 16 residues. Germline CDR1 reads DFQATT; CDR2 reads SNEGSKA (reference sequence). This CDR3 reads CSARGTAGTRGNTIYF.

Its frequency marks this clonotype as medium-sized. The genes are TRBV2 and TRBJ1-5; there is no DNA to check the TCRdb D call of TRBD1. The CDR3 consists of 14 residues. Per the germline V gene, CDR1 is SNHLY and CDR2 is FYNNEI. This chain's CDR3 is CASSSQGATQPQHF.

This sequence joins TRBV6-5 and TRBJ1-5. Germline CDR1 and CDR2: MNHEY and SVGAGI. This CDR3 comprises 19 residues. The CDR3 loop is CASSYSTSVRHLQWQPQHF.

This clonotype is called medium-sized (0.01 to 0.1%) based on its frequency. The gene calls are TRBV3-1 and TRBJ2-7; no DNA is available, so the TRBD1 call from TCRdb remains unchecked. The CDR3 extends over 13 amino acids. Germline V gene sequence: CDR1 LGHDT, CDR2 YNNKEL (reference sequence). This chain's CDR3 is CASSPWTAYEQYF.

This clonotype is classed as large by frequency. The chain is built from TRBV12-2 and TRBJ1-3; TCRdb proposes TRBD1, but this gene call is untestable without DNA. TRBV12-2 is noted as a pseudogene. The CDR3 runs to 15 residues. Here the CDR3 reads CASRLATGSGNTIYF.

Judged by frequency, this clonotype is medium-sized. The chain uses TRBV7-9 and TRBJ2-5. The CDR3 consists of 13 residues. Germline CDR1 is SEHNR and CDR2 is FQNEAQ (reference sequence). CDR3: CASSLGVQETQYF.

This clonotype ranks as medium-sized in terms of frequency. This rearrangement joins TRBV5-1 to TRBJ2-5; TCRdb outputs TRBD1, but without DNA this stays unchecked. This CDR3 has 15 amino acids. Germline V CDR1 and CDR2: SGHRS, YFSETQ. This chain's CDR3 is CASSRFSGGEETQYF.

This clonotype is identified as medium-sized from frequency. This sequence joins TRBV14 and TRBJ1-1. Germline assignment: CDR1 SGHDN and CDR2 FVKESK. The CDR3 totals 14 residues. The CDR3 protein is CASSQEFGSITAFF.

This clonotype counts as medium-sized by frequency. The genes are TRBV19 and TRBJ1-6; TCRdb outputs TRBD1, but without DNA this stays unchecked. This CDR3 has 14 residues. CDR1 and CDR2 from the germline V gene are LNHDA and SQIVND (reference sequence). The CDR3 protein is CASSIKSGLSPLHF.

This clonotype ranks as medium-sized (0.01 to 0.1%) in terms of frequency. The chain has TRBV7-3 and TRBJ2-3; TCRdb selects TRBD2, and the lack of DNA leaves this call unchecked. The CDR3 consists of 15 residues. Germline V gives CDR1 SGHTA, CDR2 FQGTGA. The CDR3 loop reads CASSPRAGVTDTQYF.

This clonotype is medium-sized by frequency. CDR3 sequence reads: CASSLFRDRVGGYTF. This chain uses TRBV7-8 with TRBJ1-2; TCRdb designates TRBD1, a call that cannot be tested without DNA. This CDR3 has 15 amino acids. Looked up from germline, CDR1 is SGHVS and CDR2 is FQNEAQ. Complete variable domain (other parts from reference TRBV7-8 and TRBJ1-2): GAGVSQSPRYKVAKRGQDVALRCDPISGHVSLFWYQQALGQGPEFLTYFQNEAQLDKSGLPSDRFFAERPEGSVSTLKIQRTQQEDSAVYLCASSLFRDRVGGYTFGSGTRLTVV.

Frequency places this clonotype as medium-sized. This chain uses TRBV5-1 with TRBJ1-4; the TCRdb D gene call, TRBD1, has no DNA to confirm it. The germline gives CDR1 SGHRS, CDR2 YFSETQ. This CDR3 contains 14 residues. The CDR3 reads CASSSGQSEQKLFF.

The chain employs TRBV5-4 and TRBJ2-3. The CDR3 runs 13 residues. Germline CDR1 SGHNT, CDR2 YYREEE (reference sequence). The CDR3: CASSLWSTDTQYF.

This clonotype counts as medium-sized by frequency. The V and J genes are TRBV9 and TRBJ1-2; the D gene TCRdb calls, TRBD1, cannot be checked with no DNA. The CDR3 contains 12 residues. In germline, CDR1 is SGDLS, CDR2 YYNGEE. CDR3: CASRGQEGRYTF.